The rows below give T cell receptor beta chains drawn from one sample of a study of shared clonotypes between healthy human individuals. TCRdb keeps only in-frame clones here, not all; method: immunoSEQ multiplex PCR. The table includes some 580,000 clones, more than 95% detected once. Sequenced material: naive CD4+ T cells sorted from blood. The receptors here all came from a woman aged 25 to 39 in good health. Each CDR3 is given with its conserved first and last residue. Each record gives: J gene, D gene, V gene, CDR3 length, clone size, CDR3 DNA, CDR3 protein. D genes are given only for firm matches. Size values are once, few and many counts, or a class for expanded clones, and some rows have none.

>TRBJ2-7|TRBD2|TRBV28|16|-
TGTGCCAGCAGTTTCCTCGTCGCTAGCGGAGCTTACGAGCAGTACTTC
CASSFLVASGAYEQYF
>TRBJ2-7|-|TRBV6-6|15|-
TGTGCCAGCAGTTTTAGCCGGGTTTCGCCCTACGAGCAGTACTTC
CASSFSRVSPYEQYF
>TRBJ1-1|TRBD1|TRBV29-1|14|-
TGCAGCGTTGGCAGGGGGCGAATGAACACTGAAGCTTTCTTT
CSVGRGRMNTEAFF
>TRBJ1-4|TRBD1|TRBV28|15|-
TGTGCCAGCAGTCCTACCGGGACAGGCCGTGAAAAACTGTTTTTT
CASSPTGTGREKLFF
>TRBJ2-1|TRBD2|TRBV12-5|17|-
TGTGCTAGTGGTTTGGTACTAGCGGGAGGGTCCTACAATGAGCAGTTCTTC
CASGLVLAGGSYNEQFF
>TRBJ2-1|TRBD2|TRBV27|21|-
TGTGCCAGCAGTAACAAACCCCCGGGACTAGCGGGAGAAATTGGTCGGAATGAGCAGTTCTTC
CASSNKPPGLAGEIGRNEQFF
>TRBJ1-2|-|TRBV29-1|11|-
TGCAGCGTTTCTGGACCAGGTGGCTACACCTTC
CSVSGPGGYTF
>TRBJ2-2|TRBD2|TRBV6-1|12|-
TGTTCTAGCGGCAAATTCACCGGGGAGCTGTTTTTT
CSSGKFTGELFF
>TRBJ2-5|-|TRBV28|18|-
TGTGCCAGCAGTTTATGGGCGGCTAGAGGGAGAAGTGGAGAGACCCAGTACTTC
CASSLWAARGRSGETQYF
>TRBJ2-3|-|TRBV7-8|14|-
TGTGCCAGCAGCTCCTCATCGGACACAGATACGCAGTATTTT
CASSSSSDTDTQYF
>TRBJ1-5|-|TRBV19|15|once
TGTGCCAGTAGTATAGTGGGGGGGGCGAGGCAGCCCCAGCATTTT
CASSIVGGARQPQHF
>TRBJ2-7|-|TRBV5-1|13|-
TGCGCCAGCAGCTTGACGGGAAGTAACGAGCAGTACTTC
CASSLTGSNEQYF
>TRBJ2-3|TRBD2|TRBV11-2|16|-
TGTGCCAGCAGCTCTCAGCGGGAGGGCCCTCTTGATACGCAGTATTTT
CASSSQREGPLDTQYF
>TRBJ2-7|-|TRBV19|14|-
TGTGCCAGTAGTATAGTCCAGGGTTCCTACGAGCAGTACTTC
CASSIVQGSYEQYF
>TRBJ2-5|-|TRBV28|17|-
TGTGCCAGCAGTTTCTCCATACAGGGCACCTACCAAGAGACCCAGTACTTC
CASSFSIQGTYQETQYF
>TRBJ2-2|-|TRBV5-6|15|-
TGTGCCAGCAGCTTGGTACAGGGCGGGGCCGGGGAGCTGTTTTTT
CASSLVQGGAGELFF
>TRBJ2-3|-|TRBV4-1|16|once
TGCGCCAGCAGCCCCGGGAGAGCTCCCCCAACAGATACGCAGTATTTT
CASSPGRAPPTDTQYF
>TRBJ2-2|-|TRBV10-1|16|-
TGCGCCAGCAGTGACTCCACTTGGTACAACACCGGGGAGCTGTTTTTT
CASSDSTWYNTGELFF
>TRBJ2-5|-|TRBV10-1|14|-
TGCGCCAGCAGTGAAGGCCCGGGGAGAGAGACCCAGTACTTC
CASSEGPGRETQYF
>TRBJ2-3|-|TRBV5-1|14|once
TGCGCCAGCAGCTTGCGGCTAGCAGCAGATACGCAGTATTTT
CASSLRLAADTQYF
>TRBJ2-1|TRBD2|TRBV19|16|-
TGTGCCAGTAGTATAGGTCTAGCGGGAGGGTTGGATGAGCAGTTCTTC
CASSIGLAGGLDEQFF
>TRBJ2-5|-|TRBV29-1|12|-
TGCAGCGTTGGGAGAGGCGGGGAGACCCAGTACTTC
CSVGRGGETQYF
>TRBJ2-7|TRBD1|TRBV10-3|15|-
TGTGCCATCAGTATTCAACAGGGGGCTTTTAACGAGCAGTACTTC
CAISIQQGAFNEQYF
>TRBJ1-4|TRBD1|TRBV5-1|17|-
TGCGCCAGCGCCTCGGGGGGACAGTCCTCAACTAATGAAAAACTGTTTTTT
CASASGGQSSTNEKLFF
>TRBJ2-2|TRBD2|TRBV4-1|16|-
TGCGCCAGCAGCTTACCCGGGACTAGCCCCACCGGGGAGCTGTTTTTT
CASSLPGTSPTGELFF
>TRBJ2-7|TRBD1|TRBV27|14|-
TGTGCCAGCAGTGGACAGGGGCACTTCTCCGAGCAGTACTTC
CASSGQGHFSEQYF
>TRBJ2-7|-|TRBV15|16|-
TGTGCCACCAGCAGAGTGCTCGGGATGAGCTCCTACGAGCAGTACTTC
CATSRVLGMSSYEQYF
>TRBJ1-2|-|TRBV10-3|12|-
TGTGCCAGCGCAGGACAGAACTATGGCTACACCTTC
CASAGQNYGYTF
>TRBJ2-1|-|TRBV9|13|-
TGTGCCAGCAGCGTAGCTACTAGTTTTGAGCAGTTCTTC
CASSVATSFEQFF
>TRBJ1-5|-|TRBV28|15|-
TGTGCCAGCAGTTTAGGTCCGCCGGGACCTCAGCCCCAGCATTTT
CASSLGPPGPQPQHF
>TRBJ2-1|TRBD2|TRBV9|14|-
TGTGCCAGCAGCGCCGGGACTAGCGTTCGGGAGCAGTTCTTC
CASSAGTSVREQFF
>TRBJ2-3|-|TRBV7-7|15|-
TGTGCCAGCAGCTTAGGGTCTAGGGGCACAGATACGCAGTATTTT
CASSLGSRGTDTQYF
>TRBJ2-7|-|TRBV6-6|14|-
TGTGCCAGCAGTTATGTAGGGGGGGCCTACGAGCAGTACTTC
CASSYVGGAYEQYF